Presented here are 10 T cell receptor beta chains from one specimen sequenced in a study of CD8 T cells in Susac syndrome (dated by TCRdb to about 2019). Library preparation employed the immunoSEQ multiplex PCR assay. RNA was extracted with the RNeasy kit and roughly 0.5 to 1 ug was reverse transcribed using random hexamers. TCRdb reran the public reads through fastp at Q25 and MiXCR, keeping productive beta chains. All rows with the same CDR3 protein become a single entry with the most common DNA and genes. The sample table contains about 250,000 distinct CDR3 sequences; only one count was recorded for about 94% of them. The ten largest clones capture roughly 0.072% of the sample. The sample was CD4+ T cells from PBMCs. These receptors were taken from a human donor with multiple sclerosis.

V gene TRBV5-1 combines with J gene TRBJ2-5; 12 positions match TRBD2. The CDR3 runs 16 residues. In germline, CDR1 is SGHRS, CDR2 YFSETQ. With 2 bases clipped from V and 0 bases from J, the junction kept 2 bases outside the gene matches. CDR3 amino acids: CASSLGTSGHQETQYF. Here the CDR3 DNA reads TGCGCCAGCAGCTTAGGGACTAGCGGGCACCAAGAGACCCAGTACTTC.

The J gene is TRBJ1-1, the V gene TRBV5-1; D not resolved. Trimming pared 6 bases from V and 6 bases from J, leaving 18 bases between. Germline V CDR1 and CDR2: SGHRS, YFSETQ. The CDR3 contains 14 residues. The CDR3 DNA is TGCGCCAGCACGTTGGACCCACAAGGCCCTGAAGCTTTCTTT. It encodes CASTLDPQGPEAFF.

The J gene is TRBJ2-3, the V gene TRBV2; 7 bases fit TRBD1. Per germline, CDR1 SNHLY and CDR2 FYNNEI. The CDR3 has 14 amino acids. Trimming removed 4 bases from V and 9 bases from J; junction bases left unmatched: 10. The CDR3 nucleotides are TGTGCCAGCAGTGGGGGACAGCGAGTCACGACGCAGTATTTT. Translated, it gives CASSGGQRVTTQYF.

J is TRBJ1-5 and V is TRBV15; maybe TRBD1 (5 bases). Germline CDR1 and CDR2: LNHNV and YYDKDF (reference sequence). V was shortened by 0 bases and J by 7 bases, with 13 bases between the two germline ends. The CDR3 extends over 15 amino acids. CDR3 loop: CATSRDLGGGQPQHF. Written as DNA, the CDR3 is TGTGCCACCAGCAGAGATTTGGGGGGTGGACAGCCCCAGCATTTT.

This clonotype was seen a handful of times. This rearrangement joins TRBV12-3 or TRBV12-4 to TRBJ1-1; TRBD1 is a possible D gene (6 bases). This CDR3 is built from 13 residues. V dropped 3 bases and J dropped 4 bases, with 9 bases sitting between them. The CDR3 nucleotides are TGTGCCAGCAGTTTTGGGGGCGCCACTGAAGCTTTCTTT. This codes for CASSFGGATEAFF.

The chain has TRBV3-1 and TRBJ1-1; no definite D call. V lost 0 bases, J lost 4 bases, and 9 bases lay in between. Germline V gene sequence: CDR1 LGHDT, CDR2 YNNKEL (reference sequence). This CDR3 has 14 amino acids. The CDR3 spells CASSQEMEGTEAFF. In DNA form, the CDR3 reads TGTGCCAGCAGCCAAGAGATGGAAGGCACTGAAGCTTTCTTT.

The chain recombines TRBV6-5 with TRBJ1-2; no firm D call. V was pared by 6 bases and J by 3 bases, with 14 bases between. This CDR3 comprises 14 residues. Germline assignment: CDR1 MNHEY and CDR2 SVGAGI. CDR3 sequence: CASSPRRRDYGYTF. The CDR3 nucleotides read TGTGCCAGCAGCCCCCGGCGAAGGGACTATGGCTACACCTTC.

J is TRBJ1-5 and V is TRBV29-1; 8 bases fit TRBD1. V dropped 4 bases and J dropped 5; count of bases not matched to a gene: 4. Germline V gives CDR1 SQVTM, CDR2 ANQGSEA. This CDR3 spans 13 amino acids. The CDR3 protein is CSVADREYQPQHF. CDR3 nucleotides: TGCAGCGTTGCGGACAGGGAGTATCAGCCCCAGCATTTT.

This clonotype is a singleton in its sample. This chain connects TRBV4-2 to TRBJ2-7; D may be TRBD2 (5 bases). The CDR3 is 17 amino acids. The germline CDR1 and CDR2 sequences are LGHNA and YNFKEQ. Trimming cost V 0 bases and J 0 bases, with 15 bases left between them. This CDR3 is CASSQDAGAWSSYEQYF. The CDR3 DNA sequence: TGTGCCAGCAGCCAAGATGCGGGCGCCTGGAGCTCCTACGAGCAGTACTTC.

This clonotype came up once. J is TRBJ2-1 and V is TRBV27, with a weak D call TRBD2 (6 bases). Per germline, CDR1 MNHEY and CDR2 SMNVEV (reference sequence). V lost 6 bases and J 3 bases, leaving 12 bases between the germline ends. This CDR3 has 14 amino acids. The CDR3 loop is CASRTWGDYNEQFF. Here the CDR3 DNA reads TGTGCCAGCAGGACCTGGGGGGACTACAATGAGCAGTTCTTC.